This T cell receptor (beta chain) was sequenced in a study of blood T cell repertoires in COVID-19. Overall study: T cells, B-cell-depleted T cells, or PBMCs supplied cDNA or gDNA.

Original analysis: From reference gene primer amplification, estimates of nucleated cell counts were derived. Sequencing was performed with immunoSEQ multiplex PCR; in TCRdb, only in-frame clones are kept and a portion is missing. For V, J and clone size, that table is used; D and trimming come from the DNA. The sample lists 280,000 or so clones, 89% occurring once. Participants were aged 18 to 89 years from approximately 24 US areas. Before they entered the study, exposed participants had met a COVID-19 case within 2 weeks. The TCR comes from a woman between 45 and 65 years old who had been exposed to COVID-19. The sequenced sample was PBMCs or T cells enriched from blood (not recorded which).

As DNA, the CDR3 is TGCGCCAGCAGCTTGGGCGGACAGGGATACTACGAGCAGTACTTC. Protein product: CASSLGGQGYYEQYF. The rearrangement joins TRBV5-1 to TRBJ2-7; 8 bases align to TRBD1. The CDR3 covers 15 residues. The germline V gene has CDR1 SGHRS and CDR2 YFSETQ. Trimming at V came to 0 bases and at J to 3 bases, leaving 5 bases not matched to a gene.